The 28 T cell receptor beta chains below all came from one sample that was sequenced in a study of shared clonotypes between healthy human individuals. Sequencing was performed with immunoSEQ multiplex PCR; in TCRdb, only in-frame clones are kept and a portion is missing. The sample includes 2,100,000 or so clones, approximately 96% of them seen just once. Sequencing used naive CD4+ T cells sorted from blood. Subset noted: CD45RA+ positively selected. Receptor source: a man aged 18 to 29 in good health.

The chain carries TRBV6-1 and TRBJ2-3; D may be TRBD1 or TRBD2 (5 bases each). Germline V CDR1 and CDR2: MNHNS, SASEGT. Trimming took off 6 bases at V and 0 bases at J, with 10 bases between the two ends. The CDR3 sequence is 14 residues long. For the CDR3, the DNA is TGTGCCAGCAGGGGGACCCTGAGCACAGATACGCAGTATTTT. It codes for CASRGTLSTDTQYF.

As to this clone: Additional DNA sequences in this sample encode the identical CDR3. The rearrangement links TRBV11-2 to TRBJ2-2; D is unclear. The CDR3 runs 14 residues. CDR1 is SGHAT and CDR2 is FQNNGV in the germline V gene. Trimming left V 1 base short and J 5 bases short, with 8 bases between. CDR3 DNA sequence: TGTGCCAGCAGCTTAGCCGGTGGTACCGGGGAGCTGTTTTTT. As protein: CASSLAGGTGELFF.

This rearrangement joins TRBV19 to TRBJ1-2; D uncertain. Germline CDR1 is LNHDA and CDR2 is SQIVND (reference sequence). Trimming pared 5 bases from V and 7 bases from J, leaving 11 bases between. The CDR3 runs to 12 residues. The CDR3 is CASSSRQTGYTF. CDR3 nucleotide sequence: TGTGCCAGTAGTTCCCGGCAAACTGGCTACACCTTC.

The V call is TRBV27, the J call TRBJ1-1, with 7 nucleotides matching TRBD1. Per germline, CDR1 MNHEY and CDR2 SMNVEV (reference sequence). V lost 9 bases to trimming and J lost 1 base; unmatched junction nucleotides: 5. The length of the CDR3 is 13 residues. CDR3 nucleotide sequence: TGTGCCAGGACGGGACAGAAGAACACTGAAGCTTTCTTT. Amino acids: CARTGQKNTEAFF.

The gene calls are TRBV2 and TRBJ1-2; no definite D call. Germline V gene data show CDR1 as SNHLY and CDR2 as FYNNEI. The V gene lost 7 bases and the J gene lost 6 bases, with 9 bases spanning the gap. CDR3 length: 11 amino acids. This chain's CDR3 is CASTAADGYTF. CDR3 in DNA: TGTGCCAGCACGGCAGCTGATGGCTACACCTTC.

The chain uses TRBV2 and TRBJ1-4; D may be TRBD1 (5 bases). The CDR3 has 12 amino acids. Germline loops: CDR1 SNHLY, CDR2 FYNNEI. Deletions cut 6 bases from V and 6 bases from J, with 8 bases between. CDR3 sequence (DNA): TGTGCCAGCAGCAGGGTGGATGAAAAACTGTTTTTT. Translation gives CASSRVDEKLFF.

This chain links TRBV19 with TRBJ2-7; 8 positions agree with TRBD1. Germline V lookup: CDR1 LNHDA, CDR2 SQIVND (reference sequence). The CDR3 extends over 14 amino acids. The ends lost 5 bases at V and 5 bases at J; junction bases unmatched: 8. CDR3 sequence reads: CASSSRTGKDEQYF. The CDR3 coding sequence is TGTGCCAGTAGTTCGCGGACAGGGAAGGACGAGCAGTACTTC.

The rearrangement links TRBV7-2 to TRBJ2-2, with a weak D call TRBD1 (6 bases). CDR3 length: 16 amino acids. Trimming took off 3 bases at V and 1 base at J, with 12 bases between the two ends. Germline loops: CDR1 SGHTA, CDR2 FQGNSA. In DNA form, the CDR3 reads TGTGCCAGCAGCTTTAAGGCAGGGGTGAACACCGGGGAGCTGTTTTTT. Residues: CASSFKAGVNTGELFF.

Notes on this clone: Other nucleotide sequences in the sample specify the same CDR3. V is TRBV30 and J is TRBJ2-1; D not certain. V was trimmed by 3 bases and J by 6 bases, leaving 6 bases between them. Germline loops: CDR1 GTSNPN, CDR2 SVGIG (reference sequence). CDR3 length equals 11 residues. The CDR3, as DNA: TGTGCCTGGAGCGGGTCCAATGAGCAGTTCTTC. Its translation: CAWSGSNEQFF.

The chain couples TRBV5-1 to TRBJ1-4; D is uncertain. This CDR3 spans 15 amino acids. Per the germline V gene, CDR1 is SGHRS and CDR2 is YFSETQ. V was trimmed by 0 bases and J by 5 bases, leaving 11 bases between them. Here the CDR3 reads CASSLAGVGNEKLFF. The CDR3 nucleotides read TGCGCCAGCAGCTTGGCGGGAGTTGGAAATGAAAAACTGTTTTTT. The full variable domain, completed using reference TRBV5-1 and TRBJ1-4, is KAGVTQTPRYLIKTRGQQVTLSCSPISGHRSVSWYQQTPGQGLQFLFEYFSETQRNKGNFPGRFSGRQFSNSRSEMNVSTLELGDSALYLCASSLAGVGNEKLFFGSGTQLSVL.

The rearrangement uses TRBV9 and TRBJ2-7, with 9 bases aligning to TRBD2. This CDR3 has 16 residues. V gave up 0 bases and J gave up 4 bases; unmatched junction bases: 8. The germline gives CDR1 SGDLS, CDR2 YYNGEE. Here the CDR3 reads CASSVAASGVPYEQYF. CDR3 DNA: TGTGCCAGCAGCGTAGCGGCTAGCGGGGTCCCTTACGAGCAGTACTTC.

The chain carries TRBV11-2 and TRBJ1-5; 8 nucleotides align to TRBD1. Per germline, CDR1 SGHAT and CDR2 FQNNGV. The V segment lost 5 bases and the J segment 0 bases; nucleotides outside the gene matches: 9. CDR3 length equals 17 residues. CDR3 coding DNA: TGTGCCAGCAGCGCAGACAGGGGAGCCTATAGCAATCAGCCCCAGCATTTT. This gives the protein CASSADRGAYSNQPQHF.

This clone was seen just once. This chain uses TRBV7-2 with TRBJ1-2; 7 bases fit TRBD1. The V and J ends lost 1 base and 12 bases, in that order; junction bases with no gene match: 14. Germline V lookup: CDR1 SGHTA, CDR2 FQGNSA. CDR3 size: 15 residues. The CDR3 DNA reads TGTGCCAGCAGCTTAGGCGGAGCCGCCGGGACAGCAAACACCTTC. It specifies CASSLGGAAGTANTF.

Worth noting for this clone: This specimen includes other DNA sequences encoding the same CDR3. CDR3 DNA: TGTGCCAGCAGTTCCGGCGGGGGCACAGATACGCAGTATTTT. Its protein product is CASSSGGGTDTQYF. The gene calls are TRBV7-2 and TRBJ2-3; D is perhaps TRBD2 (6 bases). Germline loops: CDR1 SGHTA, CDR2 FQGNSA. The ends were cut back, 6 bases at V and 1 base at J, with 11 bases in the middle. The CDR3 has 14 residues. Full variable domain (missing parts from reference TRBV7-2 and TRBJ2-3): GAGVSQSPSNKVTEKGKDVELRCDPISGHTALYWYRQSLGQGLEFLIYFQGNSAPDKSGLPSDRFSAERTGGSVSTLTIQRTQQEDSAVYLCASSSGGGTDTQYFGPGTRLTVL.

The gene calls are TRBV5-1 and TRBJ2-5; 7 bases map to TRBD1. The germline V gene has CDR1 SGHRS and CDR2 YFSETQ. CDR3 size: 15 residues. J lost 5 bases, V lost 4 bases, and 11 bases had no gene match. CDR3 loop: CASSVQGWMEETQYF. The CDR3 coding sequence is TGCGCCAGCAGCGTACAGGGGTGGATGGAGGAGACCCAGTACTTC.

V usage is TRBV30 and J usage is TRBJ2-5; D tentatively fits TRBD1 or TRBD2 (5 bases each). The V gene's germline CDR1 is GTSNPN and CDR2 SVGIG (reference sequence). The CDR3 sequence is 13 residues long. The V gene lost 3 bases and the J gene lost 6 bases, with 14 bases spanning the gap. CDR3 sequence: CAWRIGTAQTQYF. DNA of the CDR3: TGTGCCTGGAGGATCGGGACGGCTCAGACCCAGTACTTC.

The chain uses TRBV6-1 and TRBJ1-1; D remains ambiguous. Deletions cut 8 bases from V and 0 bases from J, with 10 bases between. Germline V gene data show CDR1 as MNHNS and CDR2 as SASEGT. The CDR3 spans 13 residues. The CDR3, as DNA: TGTGCCAGCGGCTGGGAGATGAACACTGAAGCTTTCTTT. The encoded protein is CASGWEMNTEAFF.

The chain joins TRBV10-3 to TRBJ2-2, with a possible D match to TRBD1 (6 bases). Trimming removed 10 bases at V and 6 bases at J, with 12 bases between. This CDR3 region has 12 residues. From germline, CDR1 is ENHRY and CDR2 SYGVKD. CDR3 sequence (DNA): TGTGCCACCGCAGGGACACCCGGGGAGCTGTTTTTT. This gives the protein CATAGTPGELFF.

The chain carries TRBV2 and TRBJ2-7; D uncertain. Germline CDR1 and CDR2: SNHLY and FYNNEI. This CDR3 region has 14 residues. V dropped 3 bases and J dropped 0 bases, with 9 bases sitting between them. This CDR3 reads CASSDRQTSYEQYF. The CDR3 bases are TGTGCCAGCAGTGATAGGCAAACCTCCTACGAGCAGTACTTC.

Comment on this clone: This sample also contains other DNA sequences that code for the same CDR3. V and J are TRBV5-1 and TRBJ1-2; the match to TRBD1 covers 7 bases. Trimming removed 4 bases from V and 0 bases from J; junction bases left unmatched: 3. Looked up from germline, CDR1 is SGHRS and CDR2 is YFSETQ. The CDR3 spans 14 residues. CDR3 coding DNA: TGCGCCAGCAGCAGTGGACAGGCTAACTATGGCTACACCTTC. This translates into CASSSGQANYGYTF.

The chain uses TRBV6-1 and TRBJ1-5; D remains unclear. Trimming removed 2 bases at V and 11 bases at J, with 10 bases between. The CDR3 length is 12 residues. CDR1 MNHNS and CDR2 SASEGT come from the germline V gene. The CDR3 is CASSELTRTQHF. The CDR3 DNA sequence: TGTGCCAGCAGTGAACTTACCAGGACCCAGCATTTT.

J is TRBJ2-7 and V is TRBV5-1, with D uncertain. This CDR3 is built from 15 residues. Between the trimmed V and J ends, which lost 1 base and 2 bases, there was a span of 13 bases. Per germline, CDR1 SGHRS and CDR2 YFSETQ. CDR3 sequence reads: CASSLLGAPTYEQYF. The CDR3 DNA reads TGCGCCAGCAGCTTGTTGGGCGCACCGACCTACGAGCAGTACTTC.

DNA of the CDR3: TGTGCCAGCAGCCCCAACGGGGGAGCCGGGTACACCATATATTTT. This translates into CASSPNGGAGYTIYF. The chain combines TRBV7-2 with TRBJ1-3; D is possibly TRBD1 (5 bases). Germline lookup yields CDR1 SGHTA and CDR2 FQGNSA. This CDR3 region has 15 residues. V was pared by 5 bases and J by 8 bases, with 19 bases between.

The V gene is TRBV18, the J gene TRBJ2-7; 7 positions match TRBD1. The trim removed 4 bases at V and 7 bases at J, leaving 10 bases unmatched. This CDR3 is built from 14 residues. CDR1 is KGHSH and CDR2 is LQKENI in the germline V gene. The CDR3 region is CASSRQGPPGEQYF. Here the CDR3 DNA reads TGTGCCAGCTCACGACAGGGACCCCCGGGGGAGCAGTACTTC. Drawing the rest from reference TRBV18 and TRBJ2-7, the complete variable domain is NAGVMQNPRHLVRRRGQEARLRCSPMKGHSHVYWYRQLPEEGLKFMVYLQKENIIDESGMPKERFSAEFPKEGPSILRIQQVVRGDSAAYFCASSRQGPPGEQYFGPGTRLTVT.

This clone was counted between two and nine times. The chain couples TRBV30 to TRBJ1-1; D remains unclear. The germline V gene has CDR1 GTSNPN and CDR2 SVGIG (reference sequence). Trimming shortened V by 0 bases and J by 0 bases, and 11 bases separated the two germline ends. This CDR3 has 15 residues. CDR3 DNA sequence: TGTGCCTGGAGTGTACTAAACACTGTGAACACTGAAGCTTTCTTT. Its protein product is CAWSVLNTVNTEAFF.

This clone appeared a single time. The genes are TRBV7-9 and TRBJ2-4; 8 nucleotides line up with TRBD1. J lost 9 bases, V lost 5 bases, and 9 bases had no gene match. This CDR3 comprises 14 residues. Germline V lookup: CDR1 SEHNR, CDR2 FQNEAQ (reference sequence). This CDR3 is CASSRADRAGIQYF. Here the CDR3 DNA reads TGTGCCAGCAGCAGGGCGGACAGGGCTGGCATTCAGTACTTC.

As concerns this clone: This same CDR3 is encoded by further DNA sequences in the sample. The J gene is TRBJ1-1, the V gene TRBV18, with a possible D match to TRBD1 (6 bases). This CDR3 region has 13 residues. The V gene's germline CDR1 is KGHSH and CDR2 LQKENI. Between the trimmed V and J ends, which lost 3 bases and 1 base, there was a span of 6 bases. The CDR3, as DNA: TGTGCCAGCTCACCGGGACAGAACACTGAAGCTTTCTTT. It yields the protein CASSPGQNTEAFF. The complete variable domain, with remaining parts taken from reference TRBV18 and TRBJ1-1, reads NAGVMQNPRHLVRRRGQEARLRCSPMKGHSHVYWYRQLPEEGLKFMVYLQKENIIDESGMPKERFSAEFPKEGPSILRIQQVVRGDSAAYFCASSPGQNTEAFFGQGTRLTVV.

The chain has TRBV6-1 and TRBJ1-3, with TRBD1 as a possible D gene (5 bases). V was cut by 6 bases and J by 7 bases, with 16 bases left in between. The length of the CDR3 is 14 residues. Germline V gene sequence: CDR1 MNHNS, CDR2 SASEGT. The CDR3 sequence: CASRTEFRGNTIYF. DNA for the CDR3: TGTGCCAGCAGGACAGAGTTTCGGGGGAACACCATATATTTT.